This entry is about one T cell receptor beta chain. Antigen: not known. The data were obtained in a study of T cell repertoires in cytomegalovirus infection. Study information: Shared public TCR beta signatures pointed to both CMV infection and a matching HLA type.

TCRdb re-analysed the reads in MiXCR, keeping a single row per CDR3 protein. The profile shows around 260,000 distinct CDR3 sequences, roughly 26% of them singletons. This CDR3 region has 14 residues. Germline CDR1 and CDR2: SNHLY and FYNNEI. Trimming removed 4 bases from V and 7 bases from J; junction bases left unmatched: 2. Study-level results: The ex vivo response showed dominance by HLA-C-restricted CMV-specific TCR beta clonotypes. Identification of carriers of CMV plus the relevant HLA was performed using cumulative public TCR beta family frequency.

This clonotype was sampled from a human donor in good health (CMV status not recorded). Some clones in this sample may be carry-over from other donors' samples. Sequenced material: PBMCs. This chain joins TRBV2 and TRBJ2-1, with 12 bases that match TRBD2. The CDR3 loop is CASSASGGGNEQFF. The CDR3 nucleotides read TGTGCCAGCAGTGCTAGCGGGGGGGGGAATGAGCAGTTCTTC.